This TCR beta chain was observed in a study of T cell repertoires in cytomegalovirus infection. Whole-study context: Matching HLA type, along with CMV infection, was indicated by public TCR beta signatures.

Study-wide findings and caveats: The ex vivo response was dominated by HLA-C-restricted CMV-specific TCR beta clonotypes. Frequencies of public TCR beta families were cumulated, and this identified carriers of CMV plus the relevant HLA.

TCRdb independently ran MiXCR on the reads; one entry per CDR3 protein. The table lists tens of thousands of distinct CDR3 sequences, 3.5% to 4.5% of them singletons, with roughly 4.4% in the top ten. This clonotype was counted at least ten times. Its antigen is still unknown. The CDR3 has 13 amino acids. Germline-derived CDR1 and CDR2 are SGHAT and FQDESV (reference sequence). Trimming pared 3 bases from V and 1 base from J, leaving 6 bases between. Sequenced material: PBMCs. This sequence was found in a human donor in good health (CMV status not recorded). Some clones in this sample may be carry-over from other donors' samples. The chain recombines TRBV11-1 with TRBJ2-5, with unresolved D. The CDR3 DNA sequence: TGTGCCAGCAGCTTCAGTGTCCAAGAGACCCAGTACTTC. It encodes CASSFSVQETQYF.